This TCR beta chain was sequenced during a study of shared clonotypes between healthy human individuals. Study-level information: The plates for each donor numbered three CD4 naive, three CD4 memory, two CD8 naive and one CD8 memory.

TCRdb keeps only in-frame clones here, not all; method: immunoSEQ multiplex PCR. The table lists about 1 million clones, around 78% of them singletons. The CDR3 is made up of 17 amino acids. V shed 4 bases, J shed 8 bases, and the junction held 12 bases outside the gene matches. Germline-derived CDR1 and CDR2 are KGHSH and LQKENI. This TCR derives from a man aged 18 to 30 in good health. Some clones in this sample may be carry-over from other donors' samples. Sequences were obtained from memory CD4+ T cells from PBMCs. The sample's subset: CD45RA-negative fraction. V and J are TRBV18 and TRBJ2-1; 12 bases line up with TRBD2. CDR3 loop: CASSHSQLAGGGDEQFF. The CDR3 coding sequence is TGTGCCAGCTCACACTCCCAACTAGCGGGAGGTGGCGATGAGCAGTTCTTC.